The 31 T cell receptor beta chains presented below share a single source sample, sequenced in a study of glioma-infiltrating T cells after dendritic cell vaccination. Assay used: immunoSEQ multiplex PCR; TCRdb lists only in-frame clones, some missing. The table records under 100,000 clones, more than 75% of them present only once. This sample comprised blood, obtained before dendritic cell vaccination. The receptor source for this set is a human donor with glioblastoma.

This clone was counted once. CDR3 DNA: TGTGCTGGAGCAGGGAATGGATTGGAGCAGTACTTC. It codes for CAGAGNGLEQYF. The chain employs TRBV7-9 and TRBJ2-7, with D possibly TRBD1 on 5 matching bases. The CDR3 has 12 amino acids. Germline loops: CDR1 SEHNR, CDR2 FQNEAQ (reference sequence).

The J gene is TRBJ2-3, the V gene TRBV5-1, with 11 bases that match TRBD2. CDR1 and CDR2 from the germline V gene are SGHRS and YFSETQ. V dropped 5 bases and J dropped 0; count of bases not matched to a gene: 5. The CDR3 totals 16 residues. This CDR3 reads CASRTSGGPSTDTQYF. In DNA, the CDR3 is TGCGCCAGCAGAACTAGCGGGGGACCCAGCACAGATACGCAGTATTTT.

The V and J genes are TRBV5-4 and TRBJ2-2; 7 bases line up with TRBD1. The junction had 5 bases not matched to a gene; V was cut back by 1 base and J by 2 bases. There are 16 residues in the CDR3. The V gene's germline CDR1 is SGHNT and CDR2 YYREEE (reference sequence). In nucleotides, the CDR3 is TGTGCCAGCAGCTTGAACAGGGGAACCAACACCGGGGAGCTGTTTTTT. This translates into CASSLNRGTNTGELFF.

The chain joins TRBV30 to TRBJ1-4; D unresolved. The CDR3 runs to 13 residues. With 3 bases removed from V and 5 bases from J, the gap between germline ends came to 10 bases. Per germline, CDR1 GTSNPN and CDR2 SVGIG (reference sequence). This chain's CDR3 is CAWRRSPNEKLFF. The CDR3 nucleotides read TGTGCCTGGAGGCGGTCCCCCAATGAAAAACTGTTTTTT.

The chain carries TRBV7-9 and TRBJ1-2; a possible D gene is TRBD1 (5 bases). The CDR3 is made up of 19 amino acids. Trimming left V 2 bases short and J 4 bases short, with 26 bases between. Germline V gene sequence: CDR1 SEHNR, CDR2 FQNEAQ (reference sequence). The CDR3 here is CASSLRGGERDLRGYGYTF. In DNA, the CDR3 is TGTGCCAGCAGCTTACGGGGGGGGGAGAGGGACTTACGGGGCTATGGCTACACCTTC.

CDR3 sequence (DNA): TGCGCCAGCAGCTTGGACAGGAGCTACGAGCAGTACTTC. Amino acids: CASSLDRSYEQYF. The V call is TRBV5-1, the J call TRBJ2-7; TRBD1 is a possible D gene (5 bases). The ends were cut back, 0 bases at V and 3 bases at J, with 7 bases in the middle. The germline CDR1 and CDR2 sequences are SGHRS and YFSETQ. This CDR3 comprises 13 residues.

About this clone itself: At one end the junction does not follow the germline gene, possibly because of a read error. This rearrangement joins TRBV5-4 to TRBJ1-4; 8 positions agree with TRBD1. The germline V gene has CDR1 SGHNT and CDR2 YYREEE (reference sequence). The CDR3 is made up of 12 amino acids. The CDR3 protein is CASSCKRDRRLF. CDR3 sequence (DNA): TGTGCCAGCAGCTGTAAACGGGACAGGAGGCTTTTT.

V is TRBV27 and J is TRBJ2-3; D unresolved. This CDR3 has 14 amino acids. Germline values: CDR1 MNHEY, CDR2 SMNVEV (reference sequence). V was pared by 6 bases and J by 2 bases, with 12 bases between. This CDR3 reads CASRPWASTDTQYF. The CDR3 nucleotides read TGTGCCAGCAGGCCCTGGGCATCCACAGATACGCAGTATTTT.

The chain has TRBV21-1 and TRBJ2-5; TRBD2 was called by the table and not checked on the DNA. TRBV21-1 is deemed a pseudogene. The CDR3 is 13 residues long. The CDR3 sequence: CASSGGYQETQYF. The CDR3 nucleotides are TGTGCCAGCAGCGGGGGGTACCAAGAGACCCAGTACTTC.

The gene calls are TRBV14 and TRBJ2-3; D gene uncertain. V dropped 1 base and J dropped 2 bases, with 13 bases sitting between them. Germline values: CDR1 SGHDN, CDR2 FVKESK. This CDR3 has 16 residues. CDR3 protein: CASSQAANLLTDTQYF. The CDR3 nucleotides are TGTGCCAGCAGCCAAGCAGCGAACCTACTCACAGATACGCAGTATTTT. Complete variable domain (other parts from reference TRBV14 and TRBJ2-3): EAGVTQFPSHSVIEKGQTVTLRCDPISGHDNLYWYRRVMGKEIKFLLHFVKESKQDESGMPNNRFLAERTGGTYSTLKVQPAELEDSGVYFCASSQAANLLTDTQYFGPGTRLTVL.

The count of this clone is one. The genes are TRBV18 and TRBJ1-4; D is ambiguous. CDR1 and CDR2 from the germline V gene are KGHSH and LQKENI. This CDR3 comprises 13 residues. Trimming removed 0 bases from V and 9 bases from J, with 8 bases in between. CDR3 protein: CASSPPGSKKLFF. CDR3 bases: TGTGCCAGCTCACCACCGGGCTCTAAAAAACTGTTTTTT.

This clone was picked up one time. The chain has TRBV2 and TRBJ1-1; no clear D gene. Per germline, CDR1 SNHLY and CDR2 FYNNEI. The CDR3 extends over 13 amino acids. V was pared by 3 bases and J by 1 base, with 6 bases between. In DNA, the CDR3 is TGTGCCAGCAGTGAGAACACGAACACTGAAGCTTTCTTT. It yields the protein CASSENTNTEAFF.

The chain combines TRBV5-1 with TRBJ1-1, with D possibly matching TRBD1 (5 bases). From germline, CDR1 is SGHRS and CDR2 YFSETQ. Trimming removed 1 base at V and 8 bases at J, with 12 bases between. CDR3 length: 13 residues. Here the CDR3 reads CASSLIIRGEAFF. The CDR3 DNA reads TGCGCCAGCAGCTTGATCATAAGGGGAGAAGCTTTCTTT.

The chain carries TRBV27 and TRBJ2-7, with 7 bases lining up with TRBD1. The CDR3 runs 15 residues. Germline V CDR1 and CDR2: MNHEY, SMNVEV (reference sequence). V shed 3 bases and J 2 bases; nucleotides not matched to a gene: 7. The chain's CDR3 is CASSFSGDRTYEQYF. As DNA, the CDR3 is TGTGCCAGCAGTTTCTCAGGGGACAGAACCTACGAGCAGTACTTC.

The CDR3 is CASSFTPAGSGEQYF. DNA of the CDR3: TGTGCCAGCAGCTTCACACCGGCGGGGTCGGGGGAGCAGTACTTC. This sequence joins TRBV11-3 and TRBJ2-7; D perhaps matches TRBD2 (6 bases). Germline loops: CDR1 SGHNT, CDR2 YENEEA. Trimming left V 3 bases short and J 7 bases short, with 19 bases between. The length of the CDR3 is 15 residues. Together with reference TRBV11-3 and TRBJ2-7, the CDR3 gives the full variable domain: EAGVVQSPRYKIIEKKQPVAFWCNPISGHNTLYWYLQNLGQGPELLIRYENEEAVDDSQLPKDRFSAERLKGVDSTLKIQPAELGDSAVYLCASSFTPAGSGEQYFGPGTRLTVT.

CDR3: CASSQGRAGVGDTQYF. DNA of the CDR3: TGTGCCAGCAGCCAAGGACGGGCGGGAGTTGGAGATACGCAGTATTTT. The J gene is TRBJ2-3, the V gene TRBV4-2, with 7 bases matching TRBD2. CDR1 and CDR2 from the germline V gene are LGHNA and YNFKEQ. The length of the CDR3 is 16 residues. With V trimmed by 1 base and J by 5 bases, 9 bases remained unmatched.

The chain couples TRBV7-3 to TRBJ2-7; possibly TRBD1 for D (6 bases). The CDR3 is 15 amino acids. The germline CDR1 and CDR2 sequences are SGHTA and FQGTGA. The V end lost 3 bases, the J end lost 2 bases, and 14 bases lay between the germline ends. In nucleotides, the CDR3 is TGTGCCAGCAGCTTGGCTTCGGGGACAACCTACGAGCAGTACTTC. Protein product: CASSLASGTTYEQYF.

This chain connects TRBV29-1 to TRBJ2-5; 9 nucleotides align to TRBD2. The CDR3 is made up of 14 amino acids. Germline trimming cut 5 bases from V and 0 bases from J; bases unmatched to any gene: 4. CDR1 SQVTM and CDR2 ANQGSEA come from the germline V gene. CDR3 sequence: CSVPSGGNQETQYF. The CDR3 DNA follows: TGCAGCGTTCCCAGCGGGGGGAACCAAGAGACCCAGTACTTC. The variable domain in full, with the rest retrieved from reference TRBV29-1 and TRBJ2-5, is SAVISQKPSRDICQRGTSLTIQCQVDSQVTMMFWYRQQPGQSLTLIATANQGSEATYESGFVIDKFPISRPNLTFSTLTVSNMSPEDSSIYLCSVPSGGNQETQYFGPGTRLLVL.

The CDR3 nucleotides read TGCGCCAGCAGCCAGGGGACGGAAAACTATGGCTACACCTTC. The encoded protein is CASSQGTENYGYTF. The chain carries TRBV5-1 and TRBJ1-2; perhaps TRBD1 as D (6 bases). The CDR3 loop spans 14 amino acids. Trimming shortened V by 4 bases and J by 2 bases, and 12 bases separated the two germline ends. CDR1 and CDR2 (germline): SGHRS, YFSETQ.

This chain uses TRBV10-3 with TRBJ1-1, with D tentatively TRBD1 (6 bases). V was clipped by 1 base and J by 4 bases, with 7 bases between them. The CDR3 totals 13 residues. The germline CDR1 and CDR2 sequences are ENHRY and SYGVKD. The CDR3 loop reads CAISELGGTEAFF. In nucleotides, the CDR3 is TGTGCCATCAGTGAGTTAGGGGGCACTGAAGCTTTCTTT.

V and J are TRBV10-3 and TRBJ1-5; D uncertain. V gave up 6 bases and J gave up 4 bases, with 10 bases separating them. Germline V gene sequence: CDR1 ENHRY, CDR2 SYGVKD. CDR3 length equals 13 residues. CDR3 coding DNA: TGTGCCATCAGCCCCCTGGAGAATCAGCCCCAGCATTTT. As protein: CAISPLENQPQHF.

This sequence joins TRBV5-4 and TRBJ2-5; 8 bases fit TRBD2. The CDR3 sequence is 14 residues long. V was clipped by 2 bases and J by 5 bases; unmatched bases: 5. CDR1 is SGHNT and CDR2 is YYREEE in the germline V gene (reference sequence). The CDR3 nucleotides read TGTGCCAGCAGCTTAGCGGGAGCTGGGGAGACCCAGTACTTC. Encoded protein: CASSLAGAGETQYF.

This chain connects TRBV21-1 to TRBJ2-5; the D call of TRBD2 is as the table states it, not checked on the DNA. TRBV21-1 is a pseudogene segment. The CDR3 runs to 19 residues. The CDR3 region is CASSKEFRTRAPRPETQYF. The CDR3 nucleotides read TGTGCCAGCAGCAAAGAGTTTCGGACTAGAGCCCCCCGGCCAGAGACCCAGTACTTC.

The count of this clone is one. This sequence joins TRBV19 and TRBJ1-6; 11 bases fit TRBD1. The CDR3 loop spans 16 amino acids. V trimming: 5 bases; J trimming: 10 bases; junction bases outside the gene matches: 10. Germline-derived CDR1 and CDR2 are LNHDA and SQIVND (reference sequence). The CDR3, as DNA: TGTGCCAGTAGTCCCCGGACAGGGGGCTCGGGGTCACCCCTCCACTTT. Translation gives CASSPRTGGSGSPLHF. The variable domain in full, with the rest retrieved from reference TRBV19 and TRBJ1-6, is DGGITQSPKYLFRKEGQNVTLSCEQNLNHDAMYWYRQDPGQGLRLIYYSQIVNDFQKGDIAEGYSVSREKKESFPLTVTSAQKNPTAFYLCASSPRTGGSGSPLHFGNGTRLTVT.

The chain has TRBV19 and TRBJ1-1; D call uncertain. The V end lost 9 bases, the J end lost 0 bases, and 8 bases lay between the germline ends. Germline CDR1 reads LNHDA; CDR2 reads SQIVND (reference sequence). This CDR3 has 12 amino acids. The CDR3 nucleotides are TGTGCCAGCTCACCTATGAACACTGAAGCTTTCTTT. Residues: CASSPMNTEAFF.

The chain is built from TRBV5-1 and TRBJ2-3, with D hard to call. The CDR3 length is 13 residues. The germline CDR1 and CDR2 sequences are SGHRS and YFSETQ. Trimming removed 0 bases from V and 4 bases from J, with 6 bases in between. The CDR3 protein is CASSLVSADTQYF. CDR3 coding DNA: TGCGCCAGCAGCTTGGTGTCCGCAGATACGCAGTATTTT. Full variable domain (rest looked up from reference TRBV5-1 and TRBJ2-3): KAGVTQTPRYLIKTRGQQVTLSCSPISGHRSVSWYQQTPGQGLQFLFEYFSETQRNKGNFPGRFSGRQFSNSRSEMNVSTLELGDSALYLCASSLVSADTQYFGPGTRLTVL.

The chain employs TRBV4-2 and TRBJ1-1, with D maybe TRBD1 (5 bases). Trimming shortened V by 0 bases and J by 5 bases, and 10 bases separated the two germline ends. Germline lookup yields CDR1 LGHNA and CDR2 YNFKEQ. The CDR3 has 14 amino acids. The CDR3 protein is CASSQDNQGTEAFF. The CDR3 DNA reads TGTGCCAGCAGCCAAGATAACCAGGGAACTGAAGCTTTCTTT.

V and J are TRBV10-3 and TRBJ2-7; TRBD1 might be the D (6 bases). CDR3 size: 14 residues. Germline V gives CDR1 ENHRY, CDR2 SYGVKD. With 1 base removed from V and 1 base from J, the gap between germline ends came to 8 bases. This chain's CDR3 is CAISEFTGSYEQYF. CDR3 DNA: TGTGCCATCAGTGAGTTTACAGGGTCCTACGAGCAGTACTTC.

The J gene is TRBJ2-5, the V gene TRBV5-1, with D hard to call. CDR3 length: 14 residues. In germline, CDR1 is SGHRS, CDR2 YFSETQ. The V gene lost 4 bases and the J gene lost 2 bases, with 12 bases spanning the gap. The CDR3 here is CASSPLGPQETQYF. In nucleotides, the CDR3 is TGCGCCAGCAGCCCGCTTGGGCCTCAAGAGACCCAGTACTTC.

This chain connects TRBV28 to TRBJ2-7; D is unclear. V gave up 6 bases and J gave up 3 bases, with 18 bases separating them. Per germline, CDR1 MDHEN and CDR2 SYDVKM. The CDR3 length is 15 residues. The CDR3 coding sequence is TGTGCCAGCAGCCGCCCTGGCTCAAACCACTACGAGCAGTACTTC. It translates to CASSRPGSNHYEQYF.

This clone is a singleton in its sample. CDR3 residues: CASSQTSGNTGELFF. CDR3 bases: TGTGCCAGCAGCCAGACTAGCGGGAACACCGGGGAGCTGTTTTTT. V gene TRBV6-5 combines with J gene TRBJ2-2; 9 nucleotides agree with TRBD2. This CDR3 contains 15 residues. Germline V CDR1 and CDR2: MNHEY, SVGAGI. V lost 6 bases to trimming and J lost 1 base; unmatched junction nucleotides: 3.